This TCR beta chain was captured in a study of response to subunit inactivated influenza vaccine. Study results and limitations: The authors suggested that few new T cells are recruited per seasonal influenza vaccination.

The germline V gene has CDR1 DFQATT and CDR2 SNEGSKA (reference sequence). The CDR3 length is 13 residues. Trimming removed 6 bases at V and 1 base at J, with 12 bases between. A word on this clonotype: The antigen is not known.

In TCRdb, the RT-PCR reads were re-called with MiXCR into one record per CDR3 protein. The top ten hold around 3% of the sample, which has 450,000 to 600,000 distinct CDR3 sequences, approximately 15% seen once. The sequence was obtained from a man between 50 and 69 years old who received an inactivated influenza vaccine. Source: CD4+ T cells sorted from PBMCs, taken 23 to 25 months after vaccination. V and J are TRBV20-1 and TRBJ1-1; D is undetermined. CDR3 nucleotide sequence: TGCAGTGCCACCAAAACGGGGAACACTGAAGCTTTCTTT. The encoded protein is CSATKTGNTEAFF.